These 8 T cell receptor beta chains were sequenced from one sample in a study of shared clonotypes between healthy human individuals (dated by TCRdb to 2019 to 2021). The method was the immunoSEQ multiplex PCR assay. TCRdb's version of the immuneACCESS table is confined to in-frame rearrangements and falls short of the full clone set. An unresolved V gene accounts for under half of the shortfall where checked; the remainder is of unknown origin. The sample contains some 2.3 million clones, just over 90% of them found a single time. The ten largest clones add up to roughly 0.36% of the sample. Sequenced material: naive CD4+ T cells from PBMCs. The cell subset or site label here, explained by the study, means: CD45RA+ positively selected. All receptors come from a man between 18 and 29 years old in good health. Some clones in this sample may be carry-over from other donors' samples.

This rearrangement joins TRBV21-1 to TRBJ1-1. TRBV21-1 is classified as a pseudogene. The CDR3 is 18 residues long. This chain's CDR3 is CASSKLILSPALYTEAFF. As DNA, the CDR3 is TGTGCCAGCAGCAAATTGATACTCTCGCCCGCACTCTACACTGAAGCTTTCTTT.

V usage is TRBV28 and J usage is TRBJ1-1; TRBD1 matches at 12 bases. The CDR3 is 15 residues long. CDR1 is MDHEN, CDR2 SYDVKM, per germline. The ends lost 2 bases at V and 7 bases at J; junction bases unmatched: 5. CDR3 nucleotide sequence: TGTGCCAGCAGTTTAAGGGACAGGGGGCGGGGTGAAGCTTTCTTT. Amino acid sequence: CASSLRDRGRGEAFF.

The gene calls are TRBV6-1 and TRBJ2-7, with a possible D match to TRBD2 (7 bases). The V end lost 7 bases, the J end lost 7 bases, and 14 bases lay between the germline ends. CDR3 length equals 12 residues. The germline V gene encodes CDR1 MNHNS and CDR2 SASEGT. Written as DNA, the CDR3 is TGTGCCAGCACGAAAAGGGGGGGGGAGCAGTACTTC. It specifies CASTKRGGEQYF.

The genes are TRBV5-1 and TRBJ2-5; D not certain. Germline V gene sequence: CDR1 SGHRS, CDR2 YFSETQ. The CDR3 is 14 amino acids. V gave up 1 base and J gave up 2 bases, with 9 bases separating them. The CDR3, as DNA: TGCGCCAGCAGCTTGTACCAGGCACAAGAGACCCAGTACTTC. Amino acid sequence: CASSLYQAQETQYF.

Of note for this clone: Distinct nucleotide sequences in the sample also encode this CDR3. The chain uses TRBV5-4 and TRBJ2-3, with D perhaps TRBD1 or TRBD2 (5 bases each). V was shortened by 0 bases and J by 3 bases, with 14 bases between the two germline ends. The CDR3 length is 16 residues. CDR1 SGHNT and CDR2 YYREEE come from the germline V gene (reference sequence). The CDR3 nucleotides are TGTGCCAGCAGCTTGGTTGGGGGAGTCGGTACAGATACGCAGTATTTT. Translating it yields CASSLVGGVGTDTQYF.

The rearrangement joins TRBV11-2 to TRBJ2-7; 13 nucleotides line up with TRBD2. The CDR3 covers 15 residues. From germline, CDR1 is SGHAT and CDR2 FQNNGV. V dropped 2 bases and J dropped 5; count of bases not matched to a gene: 3. CDR3 sequence: CASSLTGTSGNEQYF. CDR3 in DNA: TGTGCCAGCAGCTTAACCGGGACTAGCGGGAACGAGCAGTACTTC.

The rearrangement joins TRBV5-1 to TRBJ1-2, with a possible D match to TRBD1 (5 bases). Trimming took off 0 bases at V and 2 bases at J, with 11 bases between the two ends. The CDR3 length is 15 residues. Looked up from germline, CDR1 is SGHRS and CDR2 is YFSETQ. The CDR3 nucleotides are TGCGCCAGCAGCTTGGGGGGCTTAGACAACTATGGCTACACCTTC. Encoded protein: CASSLGGLDNYGYTF.

CDR3 DNA sequence: TGTGCCAGCTCAGGGACGGGCGGGACGGTCAATCAGCCCCAGCATTTT. Translated: CASSGTGGTVNQPQHF. This chain connects TRBV18 to TRBJ1-5; D may be TRBD1 (5 bases). V was clipped by 5 bases and J by 3 bases, with 17 bases between them. Germline-derived CDR1 and CDR2 are KGHSH and LQKENI. CDR3 length: 16 residues.